One sample yielded the 20 T cell receptor beta chains listed below, sequenced in a study of blood T cell repertoires in COVID-19. The data were produced by immunoSEQ multiplex PCR, yet TCRdb's version contains in-frame clones alone and is incomplete. The table includes about 180,000 clones, approximately 85% detected once. Sequencing used peripheral blood. The receptors were sampled from a human donor with active or convalescent COVID-19. The donor label of this sample is uncertain.

Note on this clone: The junction departs from the called germline gene at one end, perhaps through a read error. This CDR3 is CASSSGRWEGLLF. CDR3 nucleotides: TGTGCCAGCAGCTCCGGACGGTGGGAGGGCCTGCTCTTC. This chain connects TRBV7-8 to TRBJ2-1; 7 nucleotides line up with TRBD2. Germline loops: CDR1 SGHVS, CDR2 FQNEAQ. CDR3 length: 13 residues.

V is TRBV5-1 and J is TRBJ1-2; D uncertain. V was pared by 1 base and J by 8 bases, with 15 bases between. The CDR3 extends over 14 amino acids. Germline V gives CDR1 SGHRS, CDR2 YFSETQ. The chain's CDR3 is CASSLWRAARGYTF. The CDR3, as DNA: TGCGCCAGCAGCTTGTGGAGGGCCGCTAGGGGCTACACCTTC. The full variable domain, completed using reference TRBV5-1 and TRBJ1-2, is KAGVTQTPRYLIKTRGQQVTLSCSPISGHRSVSWYQQTPGQGLQFLFEYFSETQRNKGNFPGRFSGRQFSNSRSEMNVSTLELGDSALYLCASSLWRAARGYTFGSGTRLTVV.

In DNA form, the CDR3 reads TGTGCCAGTACCGGTTTGGCGGGAGGCGGTGGAACGCAGTATTTT. Translation: CASTGLAGGGGTQYF. The chain uses TRBV19 and TRBJ2-3, with 8 bases lining up with TRBD2. V shed 7 bases and J 9 bases; nucleotides not matched to a gene: 15. CDR1 is LNHDA, CDR2 SQIVND, per germline (reference sequence). This CDR3 comprises 15 residues.

This clone was detected only once. V is TRBV9 and J is TRBJ2-1; 9 nucleotides match TRBD1. The CDR3 has 17 amino acids. Germline CDR1 reads SGDLS; CDR2 reads YYNGEE. V shed 3 bases and J 7 bases; nucleotides not matched to a gene: 14. The CDR3 region is CASSAYRGPTSRNEQFF. Here the CDR3 DNA reads TGTGCCAGCAGCGCCTACAGGGGGCCTACCTCACGGAATGAGCAGTTCTTC.

This chain joins TRBV5-1 and TRBJ1-4; 11 positions agree with TRBD1. J was trimmed by 8 bases and V by 4 bases; bases with no gene match: 7. The CDR3 has 15 amino acids. Germline CDR1 and CDR2: SGHRS and YFSETQ. The CDR3 region is CASSIGQGAGEKLFF. The CDR3 DNA sequence: TGCGCCAGCAGCATCGGACAGGGGGCAGGGGAAAAACTGTTTTTT.

The rearrangement uses TRBV27 and TRBJ2-7; the match to TRBD2 covers 7 bases. The CDR3 is 15 residues long. Germline lookup yields CDR1 MNHEY and CDR2 SMNVEV (reference sequence). J was trimmed by 2 bases and V by 3 bases; bases with no gene match: 7. CDR3 sequence (DNA): TGTGCCAGCAGTTTTAAAGAAGCGGGGCCCTACGAGCAGTACTTC. Translated: CASSFKEAGPYEQYF.

This clone occurred once. The rearrangement links TRBV5-1 to TRBJ2-5; 7 bases agree with TRBD1. The trim removed 4 bases at V and 2 bases at J, leaving 5 bases unmatched. CDR3 length equals 14 residues. Germline lookup yields CDR1 SGHRS and CDR2 YFSETQ. The CDR3 DNA follows: TGCGCCAGCAGCCCAGGACAGGTACAAGAGACCCAGTACTTC. Amino acid sequence: CASSPGQVQETQYF.

The J gene is TRBJ1-3, the V gene TRBV6-1; D might be TRBD1 (5 bases). The length of the CDR3 is 16 residues. Germline lookup yields CDR1 MNHNS and CDR2 SASEGT. V was cut by 4 bases and J by 1 base, with 14 bases left in between. The CDR3 nucleotides are TGTGCCAGCAGTGCACCCCCAGGGAGGTCTGGAAACACCATATATTTT. Its translation: CASSAPPGRSGNTIYF.

V and J are TRBV9 and TRBJ2-7, with 9 bases fitting TRBD1. After removal of 0 bases from V and 0 bases from J, the junction contained 4 bases not matched to a gene. CDR1 and CDR2 from the germline V gene are SGDLS and YYNGEE. The CDR3 is 16 residues long. The chain's CDR3 is CASSVEQGAGSYEQYF. For the CDR3, the DNA is TGTGCCAGCAGCGTAGAACAGGGGGCCGGCTCCTACGAGCAGTACTTC.

In this sample, this clone turned up a few times. CDR3 sequence (DNA): TGTGCCAGCAGTTACTCGACCAGGGGCGAGGGACGGTACTTC. It encodes CASSYSTRGEGRYF. The chain carries TRBV6-6 and TRBJ2-7, with D maybe TRBD1 (6 bases). This CDR3 has 14 residues. In germline, CDR1 is MNHNY, CDR2 SVGAGI (reference sequence). V shed 0 bases and J shed 12 bases, with 18 bases lying between them.

This chain links TRBV9 with TRBJ2-2, with TRBD2 as a possible D gene (6 bases). Germline lookup yields CDR1 SGDLS and CDR2 YYNGEE. The length of the CDR3 is 16 residues. V gave up 0 bases and J gave up 1 base, with 10 bases separating them. CDR3: CASSVDARENTGELFF. The CDR3 coding sequence is TGTGCCAGCAGCGTAGATGCGCGGGAGAACACCGGGGAGCTGTTTTTT.

The genes are TRBV18 and TRBJ2-2, with 10 bases that match TRBD1. Trimming removed 7 bases from V and 5 bases from J; junction bases left unmatched: 4. Germline CDR1 KGHSH, CDR2 LQKENI. The CDR3 has 14 residues. The CDR3 sequence is CASFRDRGTGELFF. CDR3 nucleotides: TGTGCCAGCTTCCGGGACAGGGGAACCGGGGAGCTGTTTTTT.

The chain employs TRBV15 and TRBJ1-3, with D possibly matching TRBD1 (6 bases). Trimming removed 9 bases at V and 3 bases at J, with 15 bases between. Germline CDR1 reads LNHNV; CDR2 reads YYDKDF (reference sequence). There are 14 residues in the CDR3. The CDR3 DNA reads TGTGCCACGAAAACAGGACAGCTTGGAAACACCATATATTTT. Amino acid sequence: CATKTGQLGNTIYF.

V usage is TRBV10-3 and J usage is TRBJ2-3, with 8 bases lining up with TRBD1. The V and J ends lost 10 bases and 6 bases, in that order; junction bases with no gene match: 21. Germline CDR1 reads ENHRY; CDR2 reads SYGVKD. The CDR3 is 17 residues long. The CDR3 DNA reads as TGTGCCACCCAACAGGACAGGGTGACAGAGGTTGCGGATACGCAGTATTTT. Protein: CATQQDRVTEVADTQYF.

This chain joins TRBV11-2 and TRBJ2-2, with a tentative D call TRBD2 (6 bases). In germline, CDR1 is SGHAT, CDR2 FQNNGV. Trimming took 1 base from V and 2 from J, leaving 8 bases between them. The CDR3 runs 15 residues. In nucleotides, the CDR3 is TGTGCCAGCAGCTTAGCGGGGGTAAACACCGGGGAGCTGTTTTTT. Translating gives CASSLAGVNTGELFF.

The rearrangement joins TRBV11-2 to TRBJ2-1, with 8 bases that match TRBD2. The CDR3 is 14 residues long. In germline, CDR1 is SGHAT, CDR2 FQNNGV. Losses at the gene ends were 5 bases for V and 10 bases for J; bases not matched to a gene: 10. CDR3 sequence (DNA): TGTGCCAGCAGCCGGGGGGGAGGGATGCCCGAGCAGTTCTTC. Its translation is CASSRGGGMPEQFF.

The chain uses TRBV30 and TRBJ1-1; tentative D call: TRBD1 (6 bases). CDR1 and CDR2 (germline): GTSNPN, SVGIG (reference sequence). V was shortened by 3 bases and J by 1 base, with 9 bases between the two germline ends. The CDR3 covers 13 residues. DNA of the CDR3: TGTGCCTGGAGGACGGACAGGAACACTGAAGCTTTCTTT. Its translation is CAWRTDRNTEAFF.

The chain is built from TRBV28 and TRBJ2-3, with D possibly being TRBD2 (6 bases). CDR1 and CDR2 (germline): MDHEN, SYDVKM. This CDR3 has 16 residues. The V and J ends lost 4 bases and 1 base respectively, with 15 bases between them. CDR3 residues: CASSSPGRFGTDTQYF. The CDR3, as DNA: TGTGCCAGCAGTTCCCCGGGGAGGTTCGGCACAGATACGCAGTATTTT.

CDR3 protein: CASSHEELAGGPGQFF. The CDR3 DNA reads TGCGCCAGCAGCCACGAGGAACTAGCGGGAGGGCCAGGACAGTTCTTC. The V and J genes are TRBV4-1 and TRBJ2-1; 13 positions match TRBD2. The ends lost 3 bases at V and 13 bases at J; junction bases unmatched: 12. Germline CDR1 is MGHRA and CDR2 is YSYEKL. The CDR3 contains 16 residues.

The gene calls are TRBV5-4 and TRBJ1-2, with D possibly matching TRBD1 (5 bases). Per the germline V gene, CDR1 is SGHNT and CDR2 is YYREEE (reference sequence). The V end was cut by 1 base, the J end by 0 bases, with 13 bases between. There are 16 residues in the CDR3. DNA of the CDR3: TGTGCCAGCAGCTTGTGGGGCACAGAGTCTAACTATGGCTACACCTTC. Translating it yields CASSLWGTESNYGYTF. The full variable domain, in which reference TRBV5-4 and TRBJ1-2 provide the parts outside the CDR3, is ETGVTQSPTHLIKTRGQQVTLRCSSQSGHNTVSWYQQALGQGPQFIFQYYREEENGRGNFPPRFSGLQFPNYSSELNVNALELDDSALYLCASSLWGTESNYGYTFGSGTRLTVV.